The next 23 T cell receptor beta chains were all read from a single sample in a study of cytomegalovirus exposure and HLA in healthy donors. The PCR employed 60 Vbeta primers together with 13 Jbeta primers. Assay used: immunoSEQ multiplex PCR; TCRdb lists only in-frame clones, some missing. The sample table sets out under 100,000 clones. Sequencing used PBMCs. Source of these receptors: a man aged 25 to 40 in good health and CMV-seronegative.

The rearrangement joins TRBV25-1 to TRBJ1-2; no definite D call. The V gene lost 5 bases and the J gene lost 5 bases, with 6 bases spanning the gap. Germline assignment: CDR1 MGHDK and CDR2 SYGVNS. The CDR3 is 11 residues long. The CDR3 nucleotides read TGTGCCAGCAGTCCCGGTTATGGCTACACCTTC. This encodes CASSPGYGYTF.

DNA of the CDR3: TGTGCCACCAGCAGACCCTTTCCGGGACACTCGAACACTGAAGCTTTCTTT. Protein: CATSRPFPGHSNTEAFF. The chain recombines TRBV15 with TRBJ1-1, with TRBD1 as a possible D gene (6 bases). The length of the CDR3 is 17 residues. Germline V gene sequence: CDR1 LNHNV, CDR2 YYDKDF (reference sequence). V was shortened by 2 bases and J by 1 base, with 17 bases between the two germline ends.

The CDR3: CSVDGGNYEQYF. The CDR3 DNA follows: TGCAGCGTTGATGGAGGGAACTACGAGCAGTACTTC. The rearrangement links TRBV29-1 to TRBJ2-7, with D possibly being TRBD2 (6 bases). The CDR3 sequence is 12 residues long. CDR1 is SQVTM, CDR2 ANQGSEA, per germline. The V and J ends lost 3 bases and 3 bases respectively, with 9 bases between them.

V usage is TRBV7-3 and J usage is TRBJ1-1; tentative D call: TRBD1 (5 bases). Germline lookup yields CDR1 SGHTA and CDR2 FQGTGA. The V and J ends lost 5 bases and 5 bases respectively, with 12 bases between them. The CDR3 is made up of 13 amino acids. CDR3 nucleotide sequence: TGTGCCAGCAGCCCCAACAGGCAGACTGAAGCTTTCTTT. Residues: CASSPNRQTEAFF.

This chain links TRBV11-2 with TRBJ1-3, with D possibly matching TRBD1 (5 bases). Trimming removed 1 base from V and 0 bases from J, with 10 bases in between. Germline V lookup: CDR1 SGHAT, CDR2 FQNNGV. This CDR3 has 16 amino acids. The CDR3 DNA sequence: TGTGCCAGCAGCTTAGGATGGGGCTTCTCTGGAAACACCATATATTTT. Translating gives CASSLGWGFSGNTIYF.

The chain has TRBV6-6 and TRBJ1-5; D remains unclear. The CDR3 extends over 14 amino acids. Germline lookup yields CDR1 MNHNY and CDR2 SVGAGI (reference sequence). The V end lost 7 bases, the J end lost 0 bases, and 10 bases lay between the germline ends. The CDR3 DNA reads as TGTGCCAGCACCACCCTCTATAGCAATCAGCCCCAGCATTTT. Translation: CASTTLYSNQPQHF.

J is TRBJ2-5 and V is TRBV9; 11 positions agree with TRBD1. Trimming removed 4 bases from V and 7 bases from J; junction bases left unmatched: 6. The CDR3 loop spans 14 amino acids. Per the germline V gene, CDR1 is SGDLS and CDR2 is YYNGEE. The CDR3 DNA follows: TGTGCCAGCAGCTACGGACAGGGGGCGTGGACCCAGTACTTC. This codes for CASSYGQGAWTQYF.

The CDR3 DNA is TGTGCCAGCAGCTTAGCCGCGCTCCTCACAGATACGCAGTATTTT. This gives the protein CASSLAALLTDTQYF. V and J are TRBV7-6 and TRBJ2-3; D gene unclear. This CDR3 has 15 residues. V was shortened by 0 bases and J by 2 bases, with 9 bases between the two germline ends. Germline-derived CDR1 and CDR2 are SGHVS and FNYEAQ.

CDR3 in DNA: TGTGCCATCAGTGACCTCGACAGTTACTACGAGCAGTACTTC. The encoded protein is CAISDLDSYYEQYF. V is TRBV10-3 and J is TRBJ2-7; TRBD1 might be the D (5 bases). The germline V gene encodes CDR1 ENHRY and CDR2 SYGVKD. V was clipped by 3 bases and J by 3 bases, with 12 bases between them. The CDR3 extends over 14 amino acids.

The V and J genes are TRBV18 and TRBJ2-7; 9 bases align to TRBD1. V shed 0 bases, J shed 7 bases, and the junction held 4 bases outside the gene matches. This CDR3 region has 14 residues. CDR1 is KGHSH and CDR2 is LQKENI in the germline V gene. The CDR3 DNA reads as TGTGCCAGCTCACCACCGGGACAGGGAGGGGAGCAGTACTTC. This codes for CASSPPGQGGEQYF.

The chain combines TRBV19 with TRBJ2-7; TRBD2 aligns across 7 bases. The CDR3 spans 15 residues. Trimming at V came to 1 base and at J to 3 bases, leaving 6 bases not matched to a gene. Germline V gives CDR1 LNHDA, CDR2 SQIVND (reference sequence). The CDR3 loop is CASSIVGGSYYEQYF. The CDR3, as DNA: TGTGCCAGTAGTATAGTGGGCGGGAGTTACTACGAGCAGTACTTC.

The chain joins TRBV7-3 to TRBJ1-1, with 7 bases matching TRBD1. From germline, CDR1 is SGHTA and CDR2 FQGTGA. J was trimmed by 6 bases and V by 2 bases; bases with no gene match: 6. The CDR3 has 14 amino acids. Here the CDR3 reads CASSLGAGGPEAFF. The CDR3, as DNA: TGTGCCAGCAGCTTAGGCGCAGGGGGGCCTGAAGCTTTCTTT.

V and J are TRBV5-4 and TRBJ1-1, with D possibly TRBD1 on 5 matching bases. Per the germline V gene, CDR1 is SGHNT and CDR2 is YYREEE (reference sequence). The CDR3 covers 13 residues. Trimming shortened V by 4 bases and J by 1 base, and 8 bases separated the two germline ends. CDR3 region: CASSQGENTEAFF. Written as DNA, the CDR3 is TGTGCCAGCAGCCAAGGGGAGAACACTGAAGCTTTCTTT.

The chain carries TRBV6-5 and TRBJ1-5; TRBD1 is a possible D gene (5 bases). Germline CDR1 and CDR2: MNHEY and SVGAGI. V was shortened by 0 bases and J by 7 bases, with 7 bases between the two germline ends. This CDR3 comprises 13 residues. CDR3: CASSYSGAQPQHF. CDR3 nucleotide sequence: TGTGCCAGCAGTTACTCAGGGGCCCAGCCCCAGCATTTT.

This sequence joins TRBV12-5 and TRBJ1-4, with 10 bases that match TRBD1. The CDR3 is 15 amino acids. With 3 bases clipped from V and 7 bases from J, the junction kept 5 bases outside the gene matches. Per germline, CDR1 LGHNT and CDR2 FRNRAP. The CDR3 DNA sequence: TGTGCTAGTGGTTTCCGGACAGGGGGAGGTGAAAAACTGTTTTTT. Translation gives CASGFRTGGGEKLFF.

The chain employs TRBV30 and TRBJ1-5, with D uncertain. In germline, CDR1 is GTSNPN, CDR2 SVGIG (reference sequence). This CDR3 has 16 amino acids. V shed 5 bases and J shed 3 bases, with 20 bases lying between them. CDR3 in amino acids: CAWAPGGPAPNQPQHF. The CDR3 DNA reads as TGTGCCTGGGCCCCGGGTGGTCCCGCCCCCAATCAGCCCCAGCATTTT. The variable domain in full, completed from reference TRBV30 and TRBJ1-5, reads SQTIHQWPATLVQPVGSPLSLECTVEGTSNPNLYWYRQAAGRGLQLLFYSVGIGQISSEVPQNLSASRPQDRQFILSSKKLLLSDSGFYLCAWAPGGPAPNQPQHFGDGTRLSIL.

The rearrangement joins TRBV19 to TRBJ2-5; 7 nucleotides agree with TRBD1. There are 14 residues in the CDR3. Germline lookup yields CDR1 LNHDA and CDR2 SQIVND (reference sequence). J was trimmed by 1 base and V by 4 bases; bases with no gene match: 3. The CDR3 DNA reads as TGTGCCAGTAGTACGGGACAGATCCAAGAGACCCAGTACTTC. Its protein product is CASSTGQIQETQYF.

The chain recombines TRBV7-9 with TRBJ2-7; TRBD2 is a possible D gene (5 bases). The ends were cut back, 0 bases at V and 13 bases at J, with 16 bases in the middle. The CDR3 is made up of 13 amino acids. The germline V gene has CDR1 SEHNR and CDR2 FQNEAQ (reference sequence). The CDR3, as DNA: TGTGCCAGCAGCTTAGCGCAAGGGAGAGGTAAATACTTC. Residues: CASSLAQGRGKYF.

This chain uses TRBV18 with TRBJ2-3; 9 bases are a match to TRBD2. CDR3 size: 16 residues. Per the germline V gene, CDR1 is KGHSH and CDR2 is LQKENI. With 4 bases clipped from V and 5 bases from J, the junction kept 10 bases outside the gene matches. CDR3 in amino acids: CASSRGLAGVRDTQYF. The CDR3 DNA follows: TGTGCCAGCTCACGTGGGTTAGCGGGAGTAAGAGATACGCAGTATTTT.

The rearrangement uses TRBV19 and TRBJ2-7; TRBD1 aligns across 9 bases. V gave up 6 bases and J gave up 5 bases; unmatched junction bases: 8. CDR1 and CDR2 from the germline V gene are LNHDA and SQIVND (reference sequence). The CDR3 has 14 amino acids. The chain's CDR3 is CASSTTGGWHEQYF. CDR3 nucleotide sequence: TGTGCCAGTAGCACGACAGGGGGGTGGCACGAGCAGTACTTC.

V gene TRBV5-6 combines with J gene TRBJ2-2, with 8 bases matching TRBD1. The CDR3 is made up of 15 amino acids. Germline loops: CDR1 SGHDT, CDR2 YYEEEE. The trim removed 2 bases at V and 6 bases at J, leaving 6 bases unmatched. CDR3 in DNA: TGTGCCAGCAGCTTACGACAGGGGTTCGCCGGGGAGCTGTTTTTT. Its translation is CASSLRQGFAGELFF.

This sequence joins TRBV5-1 and TRBJ2-5, with TRBD1 as a possible D gene (6 bases). The CDR3 is 15 residues long. Trimming left V 0 bases short and J 5 bases short, with 14 bases between. CDR1 is SGHRS, CDR2 YFSETQ, per germline. The CDR3 DNA reads as TGCGCCAGCAGCTTGGTTACAGGGATGGGGGAGACCCAGTACTTC. Translation: CASSLVTGMGETQYF. Full variable domain (outside the CDR3, taken from reference TRBV5-1 and TRBJ2-5): KAGVTQTPRYLIKTRGQQVTLSCSPISGHRSVSWYQQTPGQGLQFLFEYFSETQRNKGNFPGRFSGRQFSNSRSEMNVSTLELGDSALYLCASSLVTGMGETQYFGPGTRLLVL.

This rearrangement joins TRBV4-1 to TRBJ2-7; maybe TRBD2 (5 bases). The CDR3 is 12 residues long. Per germline, CDR1 MGHRA and CDR2 YSYEKL. Trimming left V 3 bases short and J 4 bases short, with 7 bases between. CDR3 loop: CASSHEGYEQYF. The CDR3 DNA reads TGCGCCAGCAGCCATGAGGGATACGAGCAGTACTTC.